The clone carrying this TCR beta chain has a count of ten or more. Its cognate antigen is unknown. MiXCR was run by TCRdb on the 5' RACE reads, yielding one entry per CDR3 protein. The sample has around 440,000 distinct CDR3 sequences, roughly 18% seen once. V lost 5 bases to trimming and J lost 0 bases, with 12 bases between them. The CDR3 extends over 15 amino acids. The germline V gene encodes CDR1 SGHRS and CDR2 YFSETQ. This specimen belongs to a study of T-cell memory formation after mild COVID-19. About the research overall: TCR clusters were mostly donor specific. Findings and caveats of the study: For contracting clones, CD4+ ones sat mainly in CM and EM, CD8+ in EMRA. SARS-CoV-2 specificity of second-wave clones peaking day 37 was unconfirmed.

Sequences were obtained from PBMCs or a T cell subset sorted from them (not recorded which). The chain employs TRBV5-1 and TRBJ2-1; D is unclear. The sequence was obtained from an adult woman who had mild COVID-19 (a few samples of this study predate the infection). Cell type and time point are not known. The CDR3 nucleotides are TGCGCCAGCAGACTAAGCCTGAGCTCCTACAATGAGCAGTTCTTC. The encoded protein is CASRLSLSSYNEQFF.